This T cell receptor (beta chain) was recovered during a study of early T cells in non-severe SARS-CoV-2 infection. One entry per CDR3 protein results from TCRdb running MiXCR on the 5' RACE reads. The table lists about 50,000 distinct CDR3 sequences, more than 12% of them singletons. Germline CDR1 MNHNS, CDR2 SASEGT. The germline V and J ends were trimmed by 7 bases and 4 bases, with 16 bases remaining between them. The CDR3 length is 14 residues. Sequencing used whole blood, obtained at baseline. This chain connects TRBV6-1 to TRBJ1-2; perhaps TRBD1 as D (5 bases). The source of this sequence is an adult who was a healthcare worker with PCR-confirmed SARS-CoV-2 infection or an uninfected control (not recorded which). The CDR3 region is CASTVAGTLYGYTF. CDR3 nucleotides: TGTGCCAGCACCGTGGCCGGGACGCTCTATGGCTACACCTTC.